What follows is one TCR beta chain and its context. Its antigen is not identified. The source of the sample is a study of T cell repertoires in cytomegalovirus infection. About the research overall: CMV epitopes in the study were HLA-C-restricted (recently identified) and HLA-B-restricted (well studied). Study-wide results and limits: CMV-specific TCR beta clonotypes restricted by HLA-C were the ones dominating the ex vivo response.

The V and J ends lost 7 bases and 4 bases, in that order; junction bases with no gene match: 3. Germline V gene lookup returns CDR1 MGHDK and CDR2 SYGVNS. This CDR3 region has 14 residues. Using its own MiXCR run on the reads, TCRdb lists one record per CDR3 protein. Of about 480,000 distinct CDR3 sequences in the sample, 30% to 40% were seen once. V and J are TRBV25-1 and TRBJ2-2; 10 bases map to TRBD1. The material was cultured PBMCs, obtained from culture after CMV antigen stimulation. This receptor was taken from a human donor in good health (CMV status not recorded). Some clones in this sample may be carry-over from other donors' samples. This chain's CDR3 is CASNGQGVTGELFF. The CDR3 bases are TGTGCCAGCAACGGACAGGGGGTCACCGGGGAGCTGTTTTTT.